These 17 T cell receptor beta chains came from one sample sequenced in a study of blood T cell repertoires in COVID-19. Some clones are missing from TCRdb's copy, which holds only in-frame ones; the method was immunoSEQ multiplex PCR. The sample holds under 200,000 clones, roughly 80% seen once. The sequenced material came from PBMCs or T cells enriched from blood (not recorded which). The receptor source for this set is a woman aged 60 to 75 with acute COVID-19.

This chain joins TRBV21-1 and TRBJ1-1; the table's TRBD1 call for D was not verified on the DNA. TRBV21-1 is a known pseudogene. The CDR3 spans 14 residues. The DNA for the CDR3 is TGTGCCAGCAGCAAAGGGTCAGTGAACACTGAAGCTTTCTTT. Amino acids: CASSKGSVNTEAFF.

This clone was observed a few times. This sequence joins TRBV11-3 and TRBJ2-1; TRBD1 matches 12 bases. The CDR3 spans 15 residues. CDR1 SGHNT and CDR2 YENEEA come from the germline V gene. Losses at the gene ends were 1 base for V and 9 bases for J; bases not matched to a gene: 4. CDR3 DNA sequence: TGTGCCAGCAGCTTAGTGGGACAGGGGGCGGGTGAGCAGTTCTTC. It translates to CASSLVGQGAGEQFF. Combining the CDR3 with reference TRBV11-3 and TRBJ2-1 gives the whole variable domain EAGVVQSPRYKIIEKKQPVAFWCNPISGHNTLYWYLQNLGQGPELLIRYENEEAVDDSQLPKDRFSAERLKGVDSTLKIQPAELGDSAVYLCASSLVGQGAGEQFFGPGTRLTVL.

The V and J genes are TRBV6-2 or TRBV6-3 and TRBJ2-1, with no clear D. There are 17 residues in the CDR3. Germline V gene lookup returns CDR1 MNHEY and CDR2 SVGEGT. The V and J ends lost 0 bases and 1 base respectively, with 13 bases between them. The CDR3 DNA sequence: TGTGCCAGCAGTTACTCGATGCGGCAACCTTCCTACAATGAGCAGTTCTTC. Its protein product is CASSYSMRQPSYNEQFF.

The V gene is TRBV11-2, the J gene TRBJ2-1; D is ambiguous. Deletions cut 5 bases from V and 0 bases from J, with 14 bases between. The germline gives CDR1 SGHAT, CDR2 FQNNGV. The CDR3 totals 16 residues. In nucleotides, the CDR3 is TGTGCCAGCAGCCCCGTGGGCCAGAGCTCCTACAATGAGCAGTTCTTC. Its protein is CASSPVGQSSYNEQFF.

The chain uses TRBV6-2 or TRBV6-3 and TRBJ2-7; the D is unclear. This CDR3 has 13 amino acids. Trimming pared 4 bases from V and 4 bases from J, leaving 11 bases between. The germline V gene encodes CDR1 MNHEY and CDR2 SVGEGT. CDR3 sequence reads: CASSFGRLYEQYV. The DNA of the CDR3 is TGTGCCAGCAGTTTCGGCAGGTTGTACGAGCAGTACGTC.

CDR3 region: CASSLAGLASFRGTYEQYF. The CDR3 DNA reads TGCGCCAGCAGCCTGGCGGGCCTAGCGTCGTTCCGGGGCACCTACGAGCAGTACTTC. The rearrangement uses TRBV5-1 and TRBJ2-7; TRBD2 might be the D (6 bases). Trimming cost V 4 bases and J 2 bases, with 28 bases left between them. Germline V gene sequence: CDR1 SGHRS, CDR2 YFSETQ. The CDR3 contains 19 residues.

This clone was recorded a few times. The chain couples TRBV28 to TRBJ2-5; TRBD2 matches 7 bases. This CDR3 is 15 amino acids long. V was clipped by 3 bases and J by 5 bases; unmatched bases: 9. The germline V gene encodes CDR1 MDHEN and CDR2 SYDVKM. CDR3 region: CASSFSGVHPETQYF. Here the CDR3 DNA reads TGTGCCAGCAGTTTCAGCGGGGTGCATCCTGAGACCCAGTACTTC.

The CDR3 DNA reads TGCAGCGTGGGTAGACTAGCGGGGGGGCAAGATACGCAGTATTTT. Its translation: CSVGRLAGGQDTQYF. The chain links TRBV29-1 to TRBJ2-3; 14 bases are shared with TRBD2. After removal of 6 bases from V and 5 bases from J, the junction contained 7 bases not matched to a gene. Germline V lookup: CDR1 SQVTM, CDR2 ANQGSEA. The CDR3 length is 15 residues.

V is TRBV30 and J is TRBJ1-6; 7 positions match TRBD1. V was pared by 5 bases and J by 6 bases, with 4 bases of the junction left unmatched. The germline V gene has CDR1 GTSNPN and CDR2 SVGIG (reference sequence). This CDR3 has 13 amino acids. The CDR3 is CAWAGQINSPLHF. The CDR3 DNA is TGTGCCTGGGCGGGACAGATTAATTCACCCCTCCACTTT. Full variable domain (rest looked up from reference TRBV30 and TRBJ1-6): SQTIHQWPATLVQPVGSPLSLECTVEGTSNPNLYWYRQAAGRGLQLLFYSVGIGQISSEVPQNLSASRPQDRQFILSSKKLLLSDSGFYLCAWAGQINSPLHFGNGTRLTVT.

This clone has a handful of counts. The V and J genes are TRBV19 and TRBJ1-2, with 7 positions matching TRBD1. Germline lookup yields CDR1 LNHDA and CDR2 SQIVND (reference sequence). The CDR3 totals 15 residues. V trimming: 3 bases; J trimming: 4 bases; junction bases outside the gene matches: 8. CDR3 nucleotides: TGTGCCAGTAGTATTGGTCTGGACAGGCCCTATGGCTACACCTTC. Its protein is CASSIGLDRPYGYTF. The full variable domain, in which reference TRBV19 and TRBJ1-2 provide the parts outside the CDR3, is DGGITQSPKYLFRKEGQNVTLSCEQNLNHDAMYWYRQDPGQGLRLIYYSQIVNDFQKGDIAEGYSVSREKKESFPLTVTSAQKNPTAFYLCASSIGLDRPYGYTFGSGTRLTVV.

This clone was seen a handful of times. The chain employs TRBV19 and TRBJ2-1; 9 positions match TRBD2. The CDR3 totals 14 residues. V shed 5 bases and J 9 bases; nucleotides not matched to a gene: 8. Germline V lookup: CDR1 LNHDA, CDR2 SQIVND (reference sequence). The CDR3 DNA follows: TGTGCCAGTAGTTTGATAGCGGGGGAGGGTGAGCAGTTCTTC. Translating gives CASSLIAGEGEQFF.

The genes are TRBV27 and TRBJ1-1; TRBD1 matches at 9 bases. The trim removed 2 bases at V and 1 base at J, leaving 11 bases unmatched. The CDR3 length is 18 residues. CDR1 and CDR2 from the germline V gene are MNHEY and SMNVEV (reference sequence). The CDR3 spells CASSLDLPGQGKNTEAFF. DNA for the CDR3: TGTGCCAGCAGTTTAGATCTGCCGGGACAGGGAAAGAACACTGAAGCTTTCTTT.

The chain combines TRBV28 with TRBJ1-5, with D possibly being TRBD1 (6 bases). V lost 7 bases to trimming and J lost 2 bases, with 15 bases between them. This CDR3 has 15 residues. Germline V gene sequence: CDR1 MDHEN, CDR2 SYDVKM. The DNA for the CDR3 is TGTGCCAGCATCCCCGGGACACAGGGCAATCAGCCCCAGCATTTT. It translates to CASIPGTQGNQPQHF.

Here the CDR3 reads CASSPPGQGALLYYEQYF. In DNA form, the CDR3 reads TGTGCCAGCAGCCCACCGGGACAGGGGGCTCTCTTATACTACGAGCAGTACTTC. The chain recombines TRBV28 with TRBJ2-7, with 12 bases that match TRBD1. Germline V CDR1 and CDR2: MDHEN, SYDVKM. CDR3 size: 18 residues. Losses at the gene ends were 6 bases for V and 3 bases for J; bases not matched to a gene: 15.

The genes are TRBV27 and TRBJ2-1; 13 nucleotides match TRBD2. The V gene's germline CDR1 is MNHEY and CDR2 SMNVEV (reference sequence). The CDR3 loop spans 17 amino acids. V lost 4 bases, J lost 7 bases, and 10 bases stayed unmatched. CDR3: CASSSLTGTSGENEQFF. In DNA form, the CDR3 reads TGTGCCAGCAGTTCCCTAACCGGGACTAGCGGGGAAAATGAGCAGTTCTTC.

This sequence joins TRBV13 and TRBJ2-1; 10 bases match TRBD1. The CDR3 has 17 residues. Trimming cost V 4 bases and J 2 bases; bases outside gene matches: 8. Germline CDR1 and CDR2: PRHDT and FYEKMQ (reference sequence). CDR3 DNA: TGTGCCAGCAGCTCTATTGACAGGGGGCTTACCTACAATGAGCAGTTCTTC. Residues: CASSSIDRGLTYNEQFF.

The CDR3 DNA sequence: TGCGCCAGCAGCCCGGTAGCAGAGGTGTCGTCCCCTTACTTC. Its translation: CASSPVAEVSSPYF. The chain carries TRBV5-1 and TRBJ2-5; D is undetermined. The ends were cut back, 4 bases at V and 14 bases at J, with 24 bases in the middle. This CDR3 has 14 residues. Germline CDR1 and CDR2: SGHRS and YFSETQ.